The 16 T cell receptor beta chains reported below all come from one sample, sequenced in a study of regulatory T cells in long-lasting Graves disease. Regarding time point: newly diagnosed GD, antithyroid drugs for less than 3 months. Scientists built the TCR library using RNA that was extracted from PBMCs. Through Arm-PCR of CDR3 regions and iRepertoire HTBI primers, TCR beta libraries were built. MiXCR, run by TCRdb on the multiplex PCR reads, gives a single entry per CDR3 protein. The table records around 400,000 distinct CDR3 sequences, about 10% of them present only once. These data were likewise used in another study, on T cells in Graves' hyperthyroidism and ophthalmopathy.

The sequencing used peripheral blood mononuclear cells (PBMCs), collected at new diagnosis, from a patient treated with antithyroid drugs. These receptors originate from a woman aged 18-29 years with Graves disease.

This chain connects TRBV5-4 to TRBJ1-3, with D maybe TRBD1 (5 bases). V lost 0 bases and J 1 base, leaving 11 bases between the germline ends. The CDR3 has 16 residues. Germline V gene sequence: CDR1 SGHNT, CDR2 YYREEE (reference sequence). CDR3 residues: CASSLGGVKSGNTIYF. CDR3 nucleotides: TGTGCCAGCAGCTTGGGAGGGGTAAAGTCTGGAAACACCATATATTTT.

This clonotype was found many times. CDR3 protein: CSARRGVTDTEAFF. The CDR3 nucleotides read TGCAGTGCTAGGAGGGGGGTTACGGACACTGAAGCTTTCTTT. This chain connects TRBV20-1 to TRBJ1-1, with D perhaps TRBD1 (6 bases). CDR1 is DFQATT and CDR2 is SNEGSKA in the germline V gene (reference sequence). V lost 3 bases and J 3 bases, leaving 14 bases between the germline ends. The CDR3 consists of 14 residues.

This rearrangement joins TRBV11-1 to TRBJ2-4, with no clear D. Germline lookup yields CDR1 SGHAT and CDR2 FQDESV (reference sequence). The CDR3 is 14 amino acids. Trimming cost V 5 bases and J 6 bases, with 14 bases left between them. The CDR3 here is CASSGVGSGNIQYF. The CDR3 DNA is TGTGCCAGCAGCGGAGTAGGGTCCGGAAACATTCAGTACTTC.

There are many counts of this clonotype. The chain joins TRBV28 to TRBJ1-2; D gene ambiguous. The CDR3 totals 13 residues. CDR1 is MDHEN, CDR2 SYDVKM, per germline. Trimming shortened V by 7 bases and J by 6 bases, and 15 bases separated the two germline ends. CDR3 loop: CASTLDQVDGYTF. In DNA form, the CDR3 reads TGTGCCAGCACCTTAGACCAGGTAGATGGCTACACCTTC.

This clonotype has a count of ten or more. V usage is TRBV6-1 and J usage is TRBJ2-1; TRBD2 agrees at 14 bases. In germline, CDR1 is MNHNS, CDR2 SASEGT. The CDR3 is 15 residues long. Trimming at V came to 6 bases and at J to 9 bases, leaving 7 bases not matched to a gene. This CDR3 reads CASSLGLAGVSEQFF. CDR3 nucleotide sequence: TGTGCCAGCAGCCTGGGACTAGCGGGAGTGAGTGAGCAGTTCTTC.

In nucleotides, the CDR3 is TGTGCCATCAGGGACTCCGCGAACACCGGGGAGCTGTTTTTT. Translating it yields CAIRDSANTGELFF. This sequence joins TRBV10-3 and TRBJ2-2, with a weak D call TRBD2 (5 bases). In germline, CDR1 is ENHRY, CDR2 SYGVKD. The germline V and J ends were trimmed by 6 bases and 0 bases, with 8 bases remaining between them. There are 14 residues in the CDR3.

This clonotype showed up just a few times. The genes are TRBV7-2 and TRBJ2-2; D uncertain. CDR1 is SGHTA, CDR2 FQGNSA, per germline. The CDR3 spans 14 residues. The V end was cut by 1 base, the J end by 6 bases, with 9 bases between. CDR3 sequence reads: CASSLDLYSGELFF. The CDR3 DNA reads TGTGCCAGCAGCTTAGATTTATATTCCGGGGAGCTGTTTTTT.

The rearrangement links TRBV18 to TRBJ2-7; TRBD1 might be the D (6 bases). The germline V gene has CDR1 KGHSH and CDR2 LQKENI. This CDR3 has 13 amino acids. V shed 3 bases and J shed 5 bases, with 11 bases lying between them. In DNA, the CDR3 is TGTGCCAGCTCACCGGTTACAGGGCACGAGCAGTACTTC. Protein sequence: CASSPVTGHEQYF.

This clonotype was seen a few times. The J gene is TRBJ2-7, the V gene TRBV5-1, with TRBD1 identical over 9 bases. The CDR3 runs 18 residues. CDR1 and CDR2 from the germline V gene are SGHRS and YFSETQ. Germline trimming cut 9 bases from V and 0 bases from J; bases unmatched to any gene: 19. The CDR3 protein is CAKNRGLLVSGRSYEQYF. The CDR3 DNA reads as TGCGCCAAAAACAGGGGGCTCCTAGTATCGGGACGCTCCTACGAGCAGTACTTC.

This clonotype was detected a few times. The junction departs from the called germline gene at one end, perhaps through a read error. The chain employs TRBV7-7 and TRBJ2-5; 8 nucleotides match TRBD1. CDR1 SSHAT and CDR2 FNYEAQ come from the germline V gene (reference sequence). This CDR3 is 18 amino acids long. The CDR3 here is CASSLRPPGQGIGETQYF. CDR3 nucleotides: TGTGCTAGCAGCTTGAGGCCCCCAGGACAGGGTATCGGAGAGACCCAGTACTTC.

This clonotype was recorded at least ten times. The V gene is TRBV28, the J gene TRBJ1-1; TRBD1 agrees at 8 bases. The CDR3 sequence is 16 residues long. The ends lost 5 bases at V and 0 bases at J; junction bases unmatched: 8. From germline, CDR1 is MDHEN and CDR2 SYDVKM. This CDR3 reads CASSEGTGRMNTEAFF. In DNA form, the CDR3 reads TGTGCCAGCAGTGAAGGGACAGGCCGTATGAACACTGAAGCTTTCTTT. The full variable domain, in which reference TRBV28 and TRBJ1-1 provide the parts outside the CDR3, is DVKVTQSSRYLVKRTGEKVFLECVQDMDHENMFWYRQDPGLGLRLIYFSYDVKMKEKGDIPEGYSVSREKKERFSLILESASTNQTSMYLCASSEGTGRMNTEAFFGQGTRLTVV.

This clonotype was seen ten or more times. V gene TRBV3-1 combines with J gene TRBJ2-5; D unclear. Germline CDR1 is LGHDT and CDR2 is YNNKEL (reference sequence). The CDR3 contains 15 residues. Trimming left V 5 bases short and J 5 bases short, with 18 bases between. The CDR3 loop is CASSGADMEWETQYF. The CDR3 nucleotides read TGTGCCAGCAGCGGCGCAGACATGGAATGGGAGACCCAGTACTTC.

The table lists this clonotype with a few counts. CDR3 protein: CASSILPKNTEAFF. CDR3 DNA: TGTGCCAGTAGTATTCTGCCCAAGAACACTGAAGCTTTCTTT. This chain links TRBV19 with TRBJ1-1; D is ambiguous. The CDR3 is made up of 14 amino acids. Germline CDR1 and CDR2: LNHDA and SQIVND (reference sequence). V was trimmed by 3 bases and J by 1 base, leaving 9 bases between them.

The chain recombines TRBV30 with TRBJ1-2; D may be TRBD1 (5 bases). CDR1 and CDR2 (germline): GTSNPN, SVGIG (reference sequence). The length of the CDR3 is 12 residues. V gave up 4 bases and J gave up 1 base, with 7 bases separating them. The CDR3 here is CAWTGINYGYTF. Here the CDR3 DNA reads TGTGCCTGGACAGGGATTAACTATGGCTACACCTTC.

DNA of the CDR3: TGCAGTGCTAAAACAGGGGGCTTTGATATAGATACGCAGTATTTT. This translates into CSAKTGGFDIDTQYF. The chain has TRBV20-1 and TRBJ2-3; TRBD1 agrees at 9 bases. The CDR3 is 15 amino acids. The junction had 10 bases not matched to a gene; V was cut back by 4 bases and J by 5 bases. The germline V gene has CDR1 DFQATT and CDR2 SNEGSKA (reference sequence).

The table lists this clonotype with many counts. The chain has TRBV20-1 and TRBJ2-1, with D possibly matching TRBD1 (5 bases). Trimming removed 1 base from V and 7 bases from J, with 20 bases in between. The CDR3 is 16 amino acids. CDR1 is DFQATT and CDR2 is SNEGSKA in the germline V gene (reference sequence). Written as DNA, the CDR3 is TGCAGTGCTAGAGTCATAGACAGCCACCTTTTGAATGAGCAGTTCTTC. Its protein is CSARVIDSHLLNEQFF.